One sample yielded the 21 T cell receptor beta chains listed below, sequenced in a study of cytomegalovirus exposure and HLA in healthy donors (dated by TCRdb to 2016 to 2017). The library was generated by the immunoSEQ multiplex PCR assay. The multiplex PCR relied on a mix of 60 forward primers for TCR Vbeta segments and 13 reverse primers for TCR Jbeta segments. TCRdb's version of the immuneACCESS table is confined to in-frame rearrangements and falls short of the full clone set. An unresolved V gene accounts for under half of the shortfall where checked; the remainder is of unknown origin. The sample table holds about 240,000 clones, of which 78% were seen once. Approximately 0.47% of the sample is held by the ten biggest clonotypes. The sample taken for sequencing was PBMCs. The receptors originated from a boy younger than 18 in good health and CMV-seronegative.

The chain joins TRBV5-1 to TRBJ1-1; D may be TRBD1 (5 bases). V dropped 4 bases and J dropped 2 bases, with 12 bases sitting between them. The CDR3 has 14 residues. Germline V CDR1 and CDR2: SGHRS, YFSETQ. DNA for the CDR3: TGCGCCAGCAGCCGCCAGGGTGCCAACACTGAAGCTTTCTTT. It translates to CASSRQGANTEAFF. The full variable domain, its missing parts supplied by reference TRBV5-1 and TRBJ1-1, is KAGVTQTPRYLIKTRGQQVTLSCSPISGHRSVSWYQQTPGQGLQFLFEYFSETQRNKGNFPGRFSGRQFSNSRSEMNVSTLELGDSALYLCASSRQGANTEAFFGQGTRLTVV.

DNA of the CDR3: TGTGCCAGCAGCCGGGACTACCCGTACCAAGAGACCCAGTACTTC. Amino acid sequence: CASSRDYPYQETQYF. V usage is TRBV4-2 and J usage is TRBJ2-5, with TRBD2 matching over 7 bases. V lost 4 bases, J lost 0 bases, and 5 bases stayed unmatched. The CDR3 totals 15 residues. The V gene's germline CDR1 is LGHNA and CDR2 YNFKEQ.

The chain employs TRBV4-2 and TRBJ1-3; 7 bases line up with TRBD1. Germline CDR1 is LGHNA and CDR2 is YNFKEQ. The ends lost 3 bases at V and 0 bases at J; junction bases unmatched: 8. The CDR3 loop spans 17 amino acids. The CDR3, as DNA: TGTGCCAGCAGCCAGAGGATACAGGGGAACTCTGGAAACACCATATATTTT. Protein product: CASSQRIQGNSGNTIYF.

The chain is built from TRBV29-1 and TRBJ1-2; 7 bases fit TRBD1. The germline V gene encodes CDR1 SQVTM and CDR2 ANQGSEA. CDR3 length: 14 residues. J gave up 4 bases and V 4 bases, and 9 bases lay outside the gene matches. In DNA form, the CDR3 reads TGCAGCGTTGGCAACACAGGGGCTGGCTATGGCTACACCTTC. Amino acid sequence: CSVGNTGAGYGYTF.

The chain is built from TRBV19 and TRBJ2-3; TRBD2 aligns across 8 bases. Germline-derived CDR1 and CDR2 are LNHDA and SQIVND (reference sequence). J lost 2 bases, V lost 8 bases, and 9 bases had no gene match. The CDR3 loop spans 15 amino acids. The CDR3 reads CASGGRTLNTDTQYF. CDR3 nucleotides: TGTGCCAGTGGCGGGAGGACCTTAAACACAGATACGCAGTATTTT. Based on the CDR3 plus reference TRBV19 and TRBJ2-3, the full variable domain is DGGITQSPKYLFRKEGQNVTLSCEQNLNHDAMYWYRQDPGQGLRLIYYSQIVNDFQKGDIAEGYSVSREKKESFPLTVTSAQKNPTAFYLCASGGRTLNTDTQYFGPGTRLTVL.

The gene calls are TRBV30 and TRBJ2-5; 9 nucleotides match TRBD2. V shed 0 bases, J shed 5 bases, and the junction held 4 bases outside the gene matches. This CDR3 is 14 amino acids long. Germline V gene sequence: CDR1 GTSNPN, CDR2 SVGIG (reference sequence). The CDR3, as DNA: TGTGCCTGGAGTGTACGTAGCGGGGGCGAGACCCAGTACTTC. Protein sequence: CAWSVRSGGETQYF.

The chain uses TRBV5-1 and TRBJ2-7; D gene ambiguous. The CDR3 has 15 residues. CDR1 and CDR2 from the germline V gene are SGHRS and YFSETQ. Trimming shortened V by 2 bases and J by 0 bases, and 12 bases separated the two germline ends. CDR3 DNA: TGCGCCAGCAGCTTAGAACAGCTGAGCTCCTACGAGCAGTACTTC. Protein sequence: CASSLEQLSSYEQYF.

With respect to this clone: An end of the junction differs from the germline gene, which may be a read error. The chain has TRBV7-2 and TRBJ2-7; 12 bases map to TRBD2. There are 15 residues in the CDR3. CDR1 SGHTA and CDR2 FQGNSA come from the germline V gene. The chain's CDR3 is CASSRRLAGAYVTHF. In nucleotides, the CDR3 is TGTGCCAGCAGCAGAAGACTAGCGGGGGCCTACGTCACGCACTTC.

V usage is TRBV7-6 and J usage is TRBJ1-1; a weak D match, TRBD1 (6 bases). Per the germline V gene, CDR1 is SGHVS and CDR2 is FNYEAQ. Between the trimmed V and J ends, which lost 8 bases and 5 bases, there was a span of 18 bases. The CDR3 is 14 residues long. The CDR3 loop reads CASVGGGIGTEAFF. The CDR3 DNA reads TGTGCCAGCGTGGGAGGGGGAATCGGGACTGAAGCTTTCTTT. Full variable domain (remainder filled in from reference TRBV7-6 and TRBJ1-1): GAGVSQSPRYKVTKRGQDVALRCDPISGHVSLYWYRQALGQGPEFLTYFNYEAQQDKSGLPNDRFSAERPEGSISTLTIQRTEQRDSAMYRCASVGGGIGTEAFFGQGTRLTVV.

This clone turned up a few times. The chain combines TRBV6-6 with TRBJ2-5, with TRBD1 matching 8 bases. The J call may be in error: the DNA end matches TRBJ2-7 better. CDR3 length: 14 residues. CDR1 and CDR2 (germline): MNHNY, SVGAGI (reference sequence). CDR3 bases: TGTGCCAGCAGAAGACAGGGGTCTGACTACGAGCAGTACTTC. Translation: CASRRQGSDYEQYF.

The rearrangement uses TRBV10-3 and TRBJ1-5; D not certain. This CDR3 spans 14 amino acids. CDR1 ENHRY and CDR2 SYGVKD come from the germline V gene. Trimming cost V 2 bases and J 3 bases, with 8 bases left between them. CDR3 in DNA: TGTGCCATCAGTGAGACAGATACCAATCAGCCCCAGCATTTT. This codes for CAISETDTNQPQHF.

The chain joins TRBV5-1 to TRBJ2-1, with TRBD1 matching 10 bases. CDR3 size: 20 residues. With V trimmed by 1 base and J by 5 bases, 18 bases remained unmatched. Germline V gene data show CDR1 as SGHRS and CDR2 as YFSETQ. CDR3 DNA: TGCGCCAGCAGCTTGTATGGCCGGACAGGGGGTCTCGGTGTGGACAATGAGCAGTTCTTC. It encodes CASSLYGRTGGLGVDNEQFF.

The chain is built from TRBV13 and TRBJ2-5, with TRBD2 identical over 8 bases. The CDR3 has 14 residues. Germline CDR1 PRHDT, CDR2 FYEKMQ (reference sequence). Losses at the gene ends were 5 bases for V and 6 bases for J; bases not matched to a gene: 8. CDR3 sequence: CASSPREGGKTQYF. The CDR3 bases are TGTGCCAGCAGCCCCCGGGAGGGCGGAAAGACCCAGTACTTC.

This rearrangement joins TRBV7-9 to TRBJ1-2; 12 nucleotides align to TRBD1. CDR3 length: 16 residues. The V and J ends lost 5 bases and 4 bases, in that order; junction bases with no gene match: 8. The germline gives CDR1 SEHNR, CDR2 FQNEAQ (reference sequence). The DNA for the CDR3 is TGTGCCAGCAGCCTCCTGGGACAGGGGGCGGGCTATGGCTACACCTTC. Its protein is CASSLLGQGAGYGYTF.

V and J are TRBV18 and TRBJ2-7; 8 nucleotides match TRBD1. The V gene end was trimmed by 3 bases and the J gene end by 0 bases; junction bases not matched to a gene: 1. The V gene's germline CDR1 is KGHSH and CDR2 LQKENI. The CDR3 has 14 residues. CDR3 sequence (DNA): TGTGCCAGCTCACCGACAGGGGACTCCTACGAGCAGTACTTC. This translates into CASSPTGDSYEQYF.

The gene calls are TRBV2 and TRBJ1-5; TRBD1 might be the D (6 bases). Deletions cut 7 bases from V and 4 bases from J, with 11 bases between. CDR3 length: 13 residues. Germline values: CDR1 SNHLY, CDR2 FYNNEI. The CDR3 is CASNRQENQPQHF. In nucleotides, the CDR3 is TGTGCCAGCAATAGACAGGAAAATCAGCCCCAGCATTTT.

The gene calls are TRBV4-1 and TRBJ1-1; 10 positions match TRBD1. The V gene's germline CDR1 is MGHRA and CDR2 YSYEKL. Trimming took 4 bases from V and 1 from J; bases not matched to a gene: 3. This CDR3 comprises 15 residues. The chain's CDR3 is CASSPGQGGNTEAFF. As DNA, the CDR3 is TGCGCCAGCAGCCCCGGACAGGGGGGGAACACTGAAGCTTTCTTT.

The chain combines TRBV27 with TRBJ1-2; the match to TRBD1 covers 9 bases. After removal of 4 bases from V and 4 bases from J, the junction contained 4 bases not matched to a gene. This CDR3 contains 14 residues. Germline V gene sequence: CDR1 MNHEY, CDR2 SMNVEV (reference sequence). This CDR3 is CASSSDRGLYGYTF. The CDR3 DNA sequence: TGTGCCAGCAGTTCGGACAGGGGACTCTATGGCTACACCTTC.

The V and J genes are TRBV27 and TRBJ2-7; TRBD1 matches 8 bases. J gave up 6 bases and V 6 bases, and 7 bases lay outside the gene matches. The CDR3 spans 13 residues. Germline CDR1 and CDR2: MNHEY and SMNVEV (reference sequence). CDR3 residues: CASRSGTGGEQYF. The CDR3 DNA reads as TGTGCCAGCAGATCAGGGACAGGCGGCGAGCAGTACTTC.

This clone was seen a handful of times. The rearrangement uses TRBV4-1 and TRBJ1-2, with TRBD1 identical over 7 bases. Germline values: CDR1 MGHRA, CDR2 YSYEKL. J gave up 7 bases and V 5 bases, and 13 bases lay outside the gene matches. CDR3 length: 15 residues. In DNA, the CDR3 is TGCGCCAGCAGCGAAATAGGGACAGACGCCTTTGGCTACACCTTC. It codes for CASSEIGTDAFGYTF.

The chain couples TRBV5-4 to TRBJ1-1; D unresolved. Trimming removed 0 bases from V and 4 bases from J, with 13 bases in between. Germline V CDR1 and CDR2: SGHNT, YYREEE (reference sequence). The CDR3 runs to 15 residues. CDR3 sequence (DNA): TGTGCCAGCAGCTTGGATTTGGTTCCGAGCACTGAAGCTTTCTTT. Protein product: CASSLDLVPSTEAFF.